A single sample is the source of the 6 T cell receptor beta chains below, sequenced in a study of CD4+ T cells in melanoma (dated by TCRdb to 2021 to 2024). The library came from the immunoSEQ multiplex PCR assay. The source is immuneACCESS, and TCRdb retained only in-frame sequences with V and J called. Part of the clones is not carried over; for the studies checked, unresolved V genes explain less than half of this, and the remainder is unexplained. The sample contains 52,000 or so clones, 60% to 75% of them found a single time. Approximately 5% of the sample is in the top ten clones. Sequencing used tumor tissue. These receptors were collected from a human donor with melanoma.

Of note for this clone: This could be a read error, since a much larger clone is one nucleotide away. The chain carries TRBV7-3 and TRBJ1-1; tentative D call: TRBD1 (5 bases). The CDR3 length is 13 residues. V was trimmed by 2 bases and J by 1 base, leaving 5 bases between them. The germline CDR1 and CDR2 sequences are SGHTA and FQGTGA. CDR3 sequence (DNA): TGTGCCAGCAGCTTAGACAGGAACACTGAAGCTTTCTTT. Protein product: CASSLDRNTEAFF.

This clone was observed at least ten times. The gene calls are TRBV4-2 and TRBJ1-1; the D gene is possibly TRBD1 (5 bases). The V gene lost 0 bases and the J gene lost 4 bases, with 12 bases spanning the gap. The length of the CDR3 is 15 residues. Germline CDR1 LGHNA, CDR2 YNFKEQ. CDR3 sequence reads: CASSQDLGDGTEAFF. The CDR3 DNA sequence: TGTGCCAGCAGCCAAGATCTTGGGGACGGCACTGAAGCTTTCTTT.

This chain uses TRBV30 with TRBJ2-5; D possibly corresponds to TRBD2 (5 bases). CDR3 size: 13 residues. Trimming stripped 4 bases from V and 5 bases from J, with 14 bases between. The germline V gene has CDR1 GTSNPN and CDR2 SVGIG (reference sequence). CDR3 DNA: TGTGCCTGGAATAGGGAGCGGCGGGAGACCCAGTACTTC. Its translation: CAWNRERRETQYF.

This clone was detected a few times. The chain combines TRBV18 with TRBJ2-2, with a possible D match to TRBD2 (6 bases). V lost 3 bases to trimming and J lost 6 bases, with 8 bases between them. CDR3 length: 13 amino acids. The germline V gene has CDR1 KGHSH and CDR2 LQKENI. The CDR3 coding sequence is TGTGCCAGCTCACCCACGGGAGCCGGGGAGCTGTTTTTT. This encodes CASSPTGAGELFF.

V and J are TRBV14 and TRBJ1-2; maybe TRBD1 (6 bases). Germline loops: CDR1 SGHDN, CDR2 FVKESK. The CDR3 is 14 residues long. V shed 4 bases and J shed 6 bases, with 15 bases lying between them. The CDR3: CASSPAGGPDGYTF. CDR3 DNA sequence: TGTGCCAGCAGCCCCGCCGGGGGGCCTGATGGCTACACCTTC.

The chain joins TRBV25-1 to TRBJ2-1; D unclear. The ends were cut back, 3 bases at V and 8 bases at J, with 14 bases in the middle. The CDR3 covers 14 residues. Looked up from germline, CDR1 is MGHDK and CDR2 is SYGVNS. The CDR3 nucleotides read TGTGCCAGCAGTGAGGAGAACAGTTGGGATGAGCAGTTCTTC. It codes for CASSEENSWDEQFF.